What follows are 27 T cell receptor beta chains derived from one specimen sequenced in a study of cytomegalovirus exposure and HLA in healthy donors. The PCR made use of 60 Vbeta and 13 Jbeta primers. Assay used: immunoSEQ multiplex PCR; TCRdb lists only in-frame clones, some missing. The table includes about 130,000 clones, over 70% detected once. Source material: PBMCs. Receptors originate from a woman between 40 and 55 years old in good health and CMV-seronegative.

The chain uses TRBV2 and TRBJ2-1; 11 positions agree with TRBD2. The CDR3 runs to 19 residues. Germline CDR1 reads SNHLY; CDR2 reads FYNNEI. V trimming: 7 bases; J trimming: 1 base; junction bases outside the gene matches: 15. The DNA for the CDR3 is TGTGCCAGCAATTCTGGACTAGCGGGTTCTTCATATTCCTACAATGAGCAGTTCTTC. This sequence encodes CASNSGLAGSSYSYNEQFF. Based on the CDR3 plus reference TRBV2 and TRBJ2-1, the full variable domain is EPEVTQTPSHQVTQMGQEVILRCVPISNHLYFYWYRQILGQKVEFLVSFYNNEISEKSEIFDDQFSVERPDGSNFTLKIRSTKLEDSAMYFCASNSGLAGSSYSYNEQFFGPGTRLTVL.

In the case of this clone: The sample contains more than one DNA sequence encoding this CDR3. The chain carries TRBV11-2 and TRBJ2-7; TRBD2 matches 9 bases. CDR1 is SGHAT and CDR2 is FQNNGV in the germline V gene. The CDR3 runs to 14 residues. With V trimmed by 4 bases and J by 1 base, 2 bases remained unmatched. The CDR3 DNA reads as TGTGCCAGCAGCTCTACTAGCGGGTCCTACGAGCAGTACTTC. As protein: CASSSTSGSYEQYF.

The chain is built from TRBV19 and TRBJ1-5; D call uncertain. V lost 5 bases and J lost 2, with 13 bases in between. Germline V gives CDR1 LNHDA, CDR2 SQIVND (reference sequence). CDR3 length equals 15 residues. The CDR3 DNA sequence: TGTGCCAGTAGTCTTCCGCGGGAAGGCAATCAGCCCCAGCATTTT. It encodes CASSLPREGNQPQHF.

The V and J genes are TRBV7-3 and TRBJ2-1; 10 nucleotides match TRBD2. Germline V lookup: CDR1 SGHTA, CDR2 FQGTGA. The CDR3 runs 15 residues. J gave up 7 bases and V 3 bases, and 6 bases lay outside the gene matches. The CDR3 bases are TGTGCCAGCAGCTTCAGCGGGGGGGCGTTGAATGAGCAGTTCTTC. It is translated as CASSFSGGALNEQFF.

The chain recombines TRBV2 with TRBJ2-3, with a tentative D call TRBD2 (6 bases). CDR3 length: 17 residues. Between the trimmed V and J ends, which lost 2 bases and 2 bases, there was a span of 17 bases. Germline V gene sequence: CDR1 SNHLY, CDR2 FYNNEI. The CDR3 loop is CASSERGPGTLTDTQYF. The CDR3 DNA sequence: TGTGCCAGCAGTGAACGGGGCCCCGGGACTCTCACAGATACGCAGTATTTT.

J is TRBJ2-1 and V is TRBV11-3, with TRBD1 matching 9 bases. J lost 8 bases, V lost 6 bases, and 5 bases had no gene match. Germline-derived CDR1 and CDR2 are SGHNT and YENEEA. The CDR3 sequence is 13 residues long. The CDR3 region is CASSLDRGHEQFF. The CDR3 region has the DNA TGTGCCAGCAGTTTGGACAGGGGACATGAGCAGTTCTTC.

J is TRBJ2-3 and V is TRBV28; a possible D gene is TRBD2 (6 bases). The V end was cut by 8 bases, the J end by 1 base, with 16 bases between. Germline V CDR1 and CDR2: MDHEN, SYDVKM. This CDR3 spans 15 amino acids. The CDR3 DNA is TGTGCCAGCCTCGAACGGGAGAGGGGCACAGATACGCAGTATTTT. It codes for CASLERERGTDTQYF.

The V call is TRBV4-1, the J call TRBJ2-1, with TRBD2 matching over 10 bases. This CDR3 comprises 17 residues. Germline trimming cut 1 base from V and 5 bases from J; bases unmatched to any gene: 8. Per the germline V gene, CDR1 is MGHRA and CDR2 is YSYEKL. The CDR3 sequence is CASSQGHLAGANNEQFF. The CDR3 nucleotides are TGCGCCAGCAGCCAAGGCCATCTAGCGGGAGCTAACAATGAGCAGTTCTTC.

The table lists this clone with a count of one. The CDR3, as DNA: TGTGCCAGCAGCTTAGTAGCGGGATATAACGAGCAGTACTTC. Protein product: CASSLVAGYNEQYF. This chain links TRBV7-2 with TRBJ2-7; 8 bases fit TRBD2. Germline CDR1 SGHTA, CDR2 FQGNSA. The CDR3 loop spans 14 amino acids. V was pared by 1 base and J by 5 bases, with 4 bases of the junction left unmatched.

V is TRBV7-9 and J is TRBJ2-1, with unresolved D. The V end was cut by 3 bases, the J end by 8 bases, with 8 bases between. The CDR3 spans 12 residues. The germline V gene encodes CDR1 SEHNR and CDR2 FQNEAQ (reference sequence). This CDR3 is CASSFISDEQFF. The CDR3 DNA follows: TGTGCCAGCAGCTTTATCTCCGATGAGCAGTTCTTC.

CDR3: CASSRSGGSTDTQYF. The CDR3 DNA follows: TGTGCCAGCAGTCGTAGCGGGGGGAGCACAGATACGCAGTATTTT. V usage is TRBV5-4 and J usage is TRBJ2-3, with 10 bases lining up with TRBD2. The CDR3 contains 15 residues. CDR1 is SGHNT and CDR2 is YYREEE in the germline V gene (reference sequence). Trimming took 5 bases from V and 0 from J; bases not matched to a gene: 3.

This chain connects TRBV5-4 to TRBJ1-3; 7 positions match TRBD1. CDR1 and CDR2 (germline): SGHNT, YYREEE (reference sequence). The J segment lost 2 bases and the V segment lost 4 bases, leaving 6 bases of the junction unmatched. The CDR3 spans 15 residues. In DNA form, the CDR3 reads TGTGCCAGCAGCGTCGACAGGGTGGCTGGAAACACCATATATTTT. Protein sequence: CASSVDRVAGNTIYF.

The rearrangement links TRBV7-9 to TRBJ2-5; TRBD1 matches at 7 bases. The trim removed 6 bases at V and 4 bases at J, leaving 14 bases unmatched. The germline CDR1 and CDR2 sequences are SEHNR and FQNEAQ (reference sequence). The CDR3 sequence is 16 residues long. DNA for the CDR3: TGTGCCAGCAGTTTGGGTTCCACAGGGGTCCGAGAGACCCAGTACTTC. Translation gives CASSLGSTGVRETQYF.

The sample holds a few counts of this clone. This sequence joins TRBV28 and TRBJ1-5; TRBD1 is a possible D gene (6 bases). Germline CDR1 and CDR2: MDHEN and SYDVKM. The CDR3 totals 14 residues. V was clipped by 8 bases and J by 0 bases, with 11 bases between them. The CDR3 spells CASHLGGSNQPQHF. CDR3 DNA sequence: TGTGCCAGCCACTTAGGGGGTAGCAATCAGCCCCAGCATTTT.

Only a few counts were recorded for this clone. The J gene is TRBJ2-5, the V gene TRBV5-1; a possible D gene is TRBD1 (6 bases). The CDR3 extends over 16 amino acids. The germline V gene encodes CDR1 SGHRS and CDR2 YFSETQ. Trimming left V 2 bases short and J 0 bases short, with 14 bases between. CDR3 in DNA: TGCGCCAGCAGCTTAGGACAGCCACAGTACCAAGAGACCCAGTACTTC. It encodes CASSLGQPQYQETQYF.

This clone was observed a handful of times. V and J are TRBV6-5 and TRBJ2-1; 10 positions match TRBD1. The J segment lost 7 bases and the V segment lost 6 bases, leaving 6 bases of the junction unmatched. Germline V lookup: CDR1 MNHEY, CDR2 SVGAGI. The CDR3 totals 14 residues. DNA for the CDR3: TGTGCCAGCAGGAGGACAGGGGGTGGGAATGAGCAGTTCTTC. Translating it yields CASRRTGGGNEQFF.

The rearrangement uses TRBV9 and TRBJ2-5; perhaps TRBD2 as D (6 bases). The CDR3 covers 15 residues. V dropped 4 bases and J dropped 7 bases, with 20 bases sitting between them. The germline V gene encodes CDR1 SGDLS and CDR2 YYNGEE. The DNA for the CDR3 is TGTGCCAGCAGCCCCGGGGGAGGAGCGCGGATGACCCAGTACTTC. Protein product: CASSPGGGARMTQYF.

This clone was observed a few times. The chain carries TRBV30 and TRBJ2-6; D uncertain. Trimming shortened V by 3 bases and J by 4 bases, and 7 bases separated the two germline ends. CDR3 length: 13 residues. Germline CDR1 and CDR2: GTSNPN and SVGIG (reference sequence). This CDR3 is CAWSGSGANVLTF. CDR3 in DNA: TGTGCCTGGAGCGGGTCCGGGGCCAACGTCCTGACTTTC.

The chain carries TRBV19 and TRBJ2-2; possible D gene TRBD2, 6 bases. Trimming cost V 5 bases and J 5 bases, with 12 bases left between them. Germline CDR1 is LNHDA and CDR2 is SQIVND (reference sequence). This CDR3 is built from 14 residues. Written as DNA, the CDR3 is TGTGCCAGTAGTTCGGGGACTCAAACCGGGGAGCTGTTTTTT. Amino acids: CASSSGTQTGELFF.

This chain uses TRBV7-6 with TRBJ2-7; 11 positions match TRBD2. Germline V gives CDR1 SGHVS, CDR2 FNYEAQ. This CDR3 spans 15 amino acids. V shed 4 bases, J shed 3 bases, and the junction held 5 bases outside the gene matches. DNA for the CDR3: TGTGCCAGCAGCTATCTAGCGGGGGGCCGCTACGAGCAGTACTTC. Protein sequence: CASSYLAGGRYEQYF.

On this clone: Mismatch with germline at one junction end may stem from a read error. V gene TRBV7-3 combines with J gene TRBJ1-1, with TRBD1 as a possible D gene (5 bases). There are 12 residues in the CDR3. From germline, CDR1 is SGHTA and CDR2 FQGTGA. The CDR3 spells CASSPHQGPAVF. The CDR3 region has the DNA TGTGCCAGCAGCCCGCACCAGGGCCCAGCTGTTTTT.

The chain is built from TRBV4-1 and TRBJ2-1, with a possible D match to TRBD1 (6 bases). V lost 3 bases and J 0 bases, leaving 6 bases between the germline ends. The germline V gene encodes CDR1 MGHRA and CDR2 YSYEKL. This CDR3 is built from 14 residues. In nucleotides, the CDR3 is TGCGCCAGCAGCCAGGACAGCTCCTACAATGAGCAGTTCTTC. Translation: CASSQDSSYNEQFF.

The V call is TRBV18, the J call TRBJ1-2; 7 bases fit TRBD1. Germline CDR1 and CDR2: KGHSH and LQKENI. CDR3 length: 16 residues. With V trimmed by 2 bases and J by 1 base, 7 bases remained unmatched. The CDR3 reads CASSPFQGQNNYGYTF. The CDR3 coding sequence is TGTGCCAGCTCACCATTTCAGGGACAGAATAACTATGGCTACACCTTC. The full variable domain, rest sourced from reference TRBV18 and TRBJ1-2, is NAGVMQNPRHLVRRRGQEARLRCSPMKGHSHVYWYRQLPEEGLKFMVYLQKENIIDESGMPKERFSAEFPKEGPSILRIQQVVRGDSAAYFCASSPFQGQNNYGYTFGSGTRLTVV.

This clone is a singleton in its sample. The junction does not match germline at one end; this may be a read error. The CDR3 coding sequence is TGTGCCAGCAGAGAAGGGGGACTAGAGAACACTGAAGCTTTCTTT. Translating gives CASREGGLENTEAFF. The genes are TRBV2 and TRBJ1-1; a possible D gene is TRBD1 (6 bases). The CDR3 is 15 amino acids. CDR1 and CDR2 from the germline V gene are SNHLY and FYNNEI.

V and J are TRBV28 and TRBJ1-3; D perhaps matches TRBD1 (6 bases). Trimming shortened V by 3 bases and J by 2 bases, and 11 bases separated the two germline ends. The CDR3 runs to 15 residues. Germline CDR1 MDHEN, CDR2 SYDVKM. This CDR3 is CASSLDSSPGNTIYF. The DNA for the CDR3 is TGTGCCAGCAGTTTGGACAGCTCCCCTGGAAACACCATATATTTT.

This clone was seen once. The chain uses TRBV9 and TRBJ2-1, with a tentative D call TRBD1 (5 bases). Germline lookup yields CDR1 SGDLS and CDR2 YYNGEE. The CDR3 covers 16 residues. With 1 base removed from V and 5 bases from J, the gap between germline ends came to 16 bases. The CDR3: CASSVQGGLPDNEQFF. CDR3 in DNA: TGTGCCAGCAGCGTACAGGGTGGATTGCCTGACAATGAGCAGTTCTTC.

This clone showed up just once. The J gene is TRBJ2-2, the V gene TRBV6-6; TRBD2 agrees at 10 bases. The germline V gene encodes CDR1 MNHNY and CDR2 SVGAGI (reference sequence). The CDR3 runs to 16 residues. After removal of 2 bases from V and 6 bases from J, the junction contained 6 bases not matched to a gene. The CDR3 region is CASSYPPGLAPGELFF. The CDR3 DNA reads as TGTGCCAGCAGTTACCCCCCGGGACTAGCGCCCGGGGAGCTGTTTTTT.